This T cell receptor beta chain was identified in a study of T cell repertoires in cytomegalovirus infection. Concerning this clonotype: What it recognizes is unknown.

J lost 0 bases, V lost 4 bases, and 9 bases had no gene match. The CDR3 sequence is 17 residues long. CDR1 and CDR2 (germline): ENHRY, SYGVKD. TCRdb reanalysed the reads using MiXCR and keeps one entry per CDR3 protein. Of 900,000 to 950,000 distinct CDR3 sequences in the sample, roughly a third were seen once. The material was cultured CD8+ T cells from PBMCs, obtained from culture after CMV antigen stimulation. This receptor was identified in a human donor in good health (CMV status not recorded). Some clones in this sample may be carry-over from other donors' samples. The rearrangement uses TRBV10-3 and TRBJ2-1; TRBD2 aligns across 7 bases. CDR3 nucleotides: TGTGCCATCAGTGCCTCCCAACTAGCGAGCTCCTACAATGAGCAGTTCTTC. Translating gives CAISASQLASSYNEQFF.